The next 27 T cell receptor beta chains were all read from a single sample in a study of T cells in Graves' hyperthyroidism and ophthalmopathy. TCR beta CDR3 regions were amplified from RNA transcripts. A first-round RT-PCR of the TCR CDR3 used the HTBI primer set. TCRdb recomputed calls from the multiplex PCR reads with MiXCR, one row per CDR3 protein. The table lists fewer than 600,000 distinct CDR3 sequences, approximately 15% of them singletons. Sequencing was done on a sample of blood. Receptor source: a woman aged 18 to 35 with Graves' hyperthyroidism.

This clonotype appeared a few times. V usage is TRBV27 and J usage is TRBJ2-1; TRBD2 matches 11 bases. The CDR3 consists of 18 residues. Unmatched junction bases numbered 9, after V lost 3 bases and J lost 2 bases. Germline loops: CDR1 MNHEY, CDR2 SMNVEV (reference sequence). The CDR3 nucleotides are TGTGCCAGCAGTTTCGTTGCTAGCGGGAGGTTTGCCTACAATGAGCAGTTCTTC. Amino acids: CASSFVASGRFAYNEQFF.

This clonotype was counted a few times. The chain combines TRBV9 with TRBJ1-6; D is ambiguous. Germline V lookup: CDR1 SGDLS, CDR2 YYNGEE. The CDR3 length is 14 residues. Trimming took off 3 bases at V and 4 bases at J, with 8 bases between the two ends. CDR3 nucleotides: TGTGCCAGCAGCGAAAAAATTTATAATTCACCCCTCCACTTT. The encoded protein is CASSEKIYNSPLHF. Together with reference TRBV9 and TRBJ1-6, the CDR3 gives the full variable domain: DSGVTQTPKHLITATGQRVTLRCSPRSGDLSVYWYQQSLDQGLQFLIQYYNGEERAKGNILERFSAQQFPDLHSELNLSSLELGDSALYFCASSEKIYNSPLHFGNGTRLTVT.

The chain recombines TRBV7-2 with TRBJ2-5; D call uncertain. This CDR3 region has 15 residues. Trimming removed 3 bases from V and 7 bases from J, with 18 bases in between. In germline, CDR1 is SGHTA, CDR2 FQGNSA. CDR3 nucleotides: TGTGCCAGCAGCTTGAACGGTGGGGAATCGTGGACCCAGTACTTC. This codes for CASSLNGGESWTQYF.

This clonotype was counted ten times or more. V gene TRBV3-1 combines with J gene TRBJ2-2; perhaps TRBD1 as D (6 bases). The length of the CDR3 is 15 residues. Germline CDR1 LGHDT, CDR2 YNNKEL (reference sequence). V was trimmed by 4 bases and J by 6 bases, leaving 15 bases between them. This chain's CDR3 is CASSLIQGFAGELFF. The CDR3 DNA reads TGTGCCAGCAGCCTAATACAGGGATTCGCCGGGGAGCTGTTTTTT. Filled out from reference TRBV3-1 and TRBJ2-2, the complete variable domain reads DTAVSQTPKYLVTQMGNDKSIKCEQNLGHDTMYWYKQDSKKFLKIMFSYNNKELIINETVPNRFSPKSPDKAHLNLHINSLELGDSAVYFCASSLIQGFAGELFFGEGSRLTVL.

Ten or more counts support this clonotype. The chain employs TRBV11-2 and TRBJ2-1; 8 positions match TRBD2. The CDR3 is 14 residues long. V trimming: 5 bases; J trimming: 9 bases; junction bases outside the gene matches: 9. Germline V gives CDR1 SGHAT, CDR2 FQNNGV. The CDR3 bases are TGTGCCAGCAGCCGCTCAACTAGCGGCAGTGAGCAGTTCTTC. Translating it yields CASSRSTSGSEQFF.

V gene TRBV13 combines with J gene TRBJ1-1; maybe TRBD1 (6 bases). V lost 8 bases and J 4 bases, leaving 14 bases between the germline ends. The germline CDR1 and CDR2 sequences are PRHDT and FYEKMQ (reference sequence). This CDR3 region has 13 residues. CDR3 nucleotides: TGTGCCAGCCAGGGACGCAGGGGCACTGAAGCTTTCTTT. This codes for CASQGRRGTEAFF. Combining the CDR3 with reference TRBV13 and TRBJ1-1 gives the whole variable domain AAGVIQSPRHLIKEKRETATLKCYPIPRHDTVYWYQQGPGQDPQFLISFYEKMQSDKGSIPDRFSAQQFSDYHSELNMSSLELGDSALYFCASQGRRGTEAFFGQGTRLTVV.

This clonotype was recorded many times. The DNA of the CDR3 is TGTGCCAGCACAACTAGCGGGAGTCGTGCAGATACGCAGTATTTT. This encodes CASTTSGSRADTQYF. The genes are TRBV18 and TRBJ2-3; 11 positions agree with TRBD2. The V gene's germline CDR1 is KGHSH and CDR2 LQKENI. The CDR3 contains 15 residues. The junction had 8 bases not matched to a gene; V was cut back by 8 bases and J by 4 bases.

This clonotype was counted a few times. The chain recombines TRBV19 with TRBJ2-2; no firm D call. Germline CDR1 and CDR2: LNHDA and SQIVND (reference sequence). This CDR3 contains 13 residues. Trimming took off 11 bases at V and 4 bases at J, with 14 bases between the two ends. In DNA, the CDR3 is TGTGCCGGTCGCCGGGCCGGCACCGGGGAGCTGTTTTTT. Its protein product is CAGRRAGTGELFF.

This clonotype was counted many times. CDR3 region: CASSFPTGPTGTDTQYF. The CDR3 bases are TGTGCCAGCAGCTTCCCTACAGGGCCGACGGGCACAGATACGCAGTATTTT. The V call is TRBV7-2, the J call TRBJ2-3; D might be TRBD1 (6 bases). Germline loops: CDR1 SGHTA, CDR2 FQGNSA. This CDR3 is 17 amino acids long. V was clipped by 3 bases and J by 1 base, with 17 bases between them.

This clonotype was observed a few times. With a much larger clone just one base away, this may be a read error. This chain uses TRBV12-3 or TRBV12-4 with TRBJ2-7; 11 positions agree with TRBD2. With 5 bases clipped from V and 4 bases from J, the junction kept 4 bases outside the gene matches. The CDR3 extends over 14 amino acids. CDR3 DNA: TGTGCCAGCAGTAATAGCGGGAGGGGTTACGAGCAGTACTTC. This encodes CASSNSGRGYEQYF.

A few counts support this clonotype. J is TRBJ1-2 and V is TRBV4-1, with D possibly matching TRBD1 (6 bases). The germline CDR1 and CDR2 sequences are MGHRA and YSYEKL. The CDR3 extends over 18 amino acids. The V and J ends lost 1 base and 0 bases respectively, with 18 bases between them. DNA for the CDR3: TGCGCCAGCAGCCAAGTCGGTGGGGGGGCCTTAGCTAACTATGGCTACACCTTC. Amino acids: CASSQVGGGALANYGYTF.

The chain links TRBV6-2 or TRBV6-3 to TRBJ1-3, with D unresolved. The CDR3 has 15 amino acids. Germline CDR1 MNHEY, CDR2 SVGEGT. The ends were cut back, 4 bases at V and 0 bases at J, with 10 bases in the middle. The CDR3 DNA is TGTGCCAGCAGTTCTACATCGAACTCTGGAAACACCATATATTTT. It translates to CASSSTSNSGNTIYF.

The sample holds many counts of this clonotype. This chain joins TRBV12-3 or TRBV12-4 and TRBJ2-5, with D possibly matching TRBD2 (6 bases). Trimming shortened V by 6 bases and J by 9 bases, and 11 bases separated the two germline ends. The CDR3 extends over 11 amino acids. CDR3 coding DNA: TGTGCCAGCAGGGGTGGAGGGGCCCAGTACTTC. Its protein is CASRGGGAQYF.

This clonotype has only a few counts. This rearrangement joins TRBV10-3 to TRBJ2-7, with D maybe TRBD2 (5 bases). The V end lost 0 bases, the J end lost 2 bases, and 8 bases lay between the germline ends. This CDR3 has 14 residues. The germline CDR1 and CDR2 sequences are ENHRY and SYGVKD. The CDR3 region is CAISESIGTYEQYF. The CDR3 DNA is TGTGCCATCAGTGAGTCGATCGGGACCTACGAGCAGTACTTC.

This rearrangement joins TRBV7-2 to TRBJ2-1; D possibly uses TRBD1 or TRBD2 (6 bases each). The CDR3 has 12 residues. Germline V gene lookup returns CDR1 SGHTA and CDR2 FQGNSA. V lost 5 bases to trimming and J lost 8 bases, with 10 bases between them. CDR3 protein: CASSGGGHEQFF. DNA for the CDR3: TGTGCCAGCAGCGGTGGGGGGCATGAGCAGTTCTTC. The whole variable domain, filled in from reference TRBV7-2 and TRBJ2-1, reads GAGVSQSPSNKVTEKGKDVELRCDPISGHTALYWYRQSLGQGLEFLIYFQGNSAPDKSGLPSDRFSAERTGGSVSTLTIQRTQQEDSAVYLCASSGGGHEQFFGPGTRLTVL.

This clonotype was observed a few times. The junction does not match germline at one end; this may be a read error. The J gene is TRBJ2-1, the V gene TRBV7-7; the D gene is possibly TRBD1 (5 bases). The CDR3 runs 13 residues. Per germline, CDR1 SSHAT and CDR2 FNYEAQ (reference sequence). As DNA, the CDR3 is TGTGCTAGCAGCTACACAGGCCGGAATGAGCAGTTCTTC. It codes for CASSYTGRNEQFF.

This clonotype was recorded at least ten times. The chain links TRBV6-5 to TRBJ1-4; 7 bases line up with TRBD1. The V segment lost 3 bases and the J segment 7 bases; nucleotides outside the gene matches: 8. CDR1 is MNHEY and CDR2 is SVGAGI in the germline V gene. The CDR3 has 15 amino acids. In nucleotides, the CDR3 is TGTGCCAGCAGTTATGGAGGGGGCACGGTTGAAAAACTGTTTTTT. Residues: CASSYGGGTVEKLFF.

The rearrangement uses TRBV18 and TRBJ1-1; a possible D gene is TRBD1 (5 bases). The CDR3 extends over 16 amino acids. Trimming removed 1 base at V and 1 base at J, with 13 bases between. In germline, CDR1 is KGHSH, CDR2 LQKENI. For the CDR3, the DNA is TGTGCCAGCTCACCACTGCAGGGTAGGGGGAACACTGAAGCTTTCTTT. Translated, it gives CASSPLQGRGNTEAFF. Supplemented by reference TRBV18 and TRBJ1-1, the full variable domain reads NAGVMQNPRHLVRRRGQEARLRCSPMKGHSHVYWYRQLPEEGLKFMVYLQKENIIDESGMPKERFSAEFPKEGPSILRIQQVVRGDSAAYFCASSPLQGRGNTEAFFGQGTRLTVV.

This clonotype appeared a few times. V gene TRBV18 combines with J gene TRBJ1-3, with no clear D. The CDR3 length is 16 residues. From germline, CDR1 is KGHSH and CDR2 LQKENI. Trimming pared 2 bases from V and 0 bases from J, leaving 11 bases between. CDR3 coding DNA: TGTGCCAGCTCACCATCAGGAGGAAGCTCTGGAAACACCATATATTTT. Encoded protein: CASSPSGGSSGNTIYF.

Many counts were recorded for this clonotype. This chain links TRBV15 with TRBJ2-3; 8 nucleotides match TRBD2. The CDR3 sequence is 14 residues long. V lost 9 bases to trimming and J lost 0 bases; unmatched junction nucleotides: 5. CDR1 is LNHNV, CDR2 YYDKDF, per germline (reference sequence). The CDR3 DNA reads TGTGCCACTTCCAGCGGGAGCAGCACAGATACGCAGTATTTT. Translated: CATSSGSSTDTQYF. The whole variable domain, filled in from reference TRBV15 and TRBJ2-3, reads DAMVIQNPRYQVTQFGKPVTLSCSQTLNHNVMYWYQQKSSQAPKLLFHYYDKDFNNEADTPDNFQSRRPNTSFCFLDIRSPGLGDTAMYLCATSSGSSTDTQYFGPGTRLTVL.

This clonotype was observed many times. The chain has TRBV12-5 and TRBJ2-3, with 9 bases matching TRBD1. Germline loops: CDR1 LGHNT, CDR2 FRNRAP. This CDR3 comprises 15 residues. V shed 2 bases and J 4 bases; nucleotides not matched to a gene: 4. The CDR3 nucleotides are TGTGCTAGTGGTTTGTGGGGACAGGGATCAGATACGCAGTATTTT. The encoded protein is CASGLWGQGSDTQYF.

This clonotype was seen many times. The CDR3 sequence is CASNDRLNEQFF. The DNA for the CDR3 is TGTGCCAGCAACGACCGCCTCAATGAGCAGTTCTTC. The chain uses TRBV13 and TRBJ2-1; unclear D gene. Germline V gives CDR1 PRHDT, CDR2 FYEKMQ (reference sequence). Trimming cost V 7 bases and J 6 bases, with 10 bases left between them. The CDR3 contains 12 residues.

The CDR3 sequence is CASSLAVHETQYF. The CDR3 bases are TGCGCCAGCAGCTTGGCGGTTCACGAGACCCAGTACTTC. V and J are TRBV5-1 and TRBJ2-5, with unresolved D. V lost 0 bases and J lost 5, with 8 bases in between. This CDR3 is 13 amino acids long. Germline loops: CDR1 SGHRS, CDR2 YFSETQ. Full variable domain (rest looked up from reference TRBV5-1 and TRBJ2-5): KAGVTQTPRYLIKTRGQQVTLSCSPISGHRSVSWYQQTPGQGLQFLFEYFSETQRNKGNFPGRFSGRQFSNSRSEMNVSTLELGDSALYLCASSLAVHETQYFGPGTRLLVL.

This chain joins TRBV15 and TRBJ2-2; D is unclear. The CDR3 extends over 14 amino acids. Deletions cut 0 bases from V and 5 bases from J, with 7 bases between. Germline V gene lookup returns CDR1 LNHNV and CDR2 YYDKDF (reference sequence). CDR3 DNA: TGTGCCACCAGCAGAGATTTGGGTACCGGGGAGCTGTTTTTT. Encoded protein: CATSRDLGTGELFF.

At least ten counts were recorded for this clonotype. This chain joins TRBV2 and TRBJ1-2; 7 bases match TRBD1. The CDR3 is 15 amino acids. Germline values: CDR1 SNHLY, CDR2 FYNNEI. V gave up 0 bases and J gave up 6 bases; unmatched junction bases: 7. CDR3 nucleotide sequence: TGTGCCAGCAGTGAAGCTGTTATCAGGGGGGATGGCTACACCTTC. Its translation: CASSEAVIRGDGYTF.

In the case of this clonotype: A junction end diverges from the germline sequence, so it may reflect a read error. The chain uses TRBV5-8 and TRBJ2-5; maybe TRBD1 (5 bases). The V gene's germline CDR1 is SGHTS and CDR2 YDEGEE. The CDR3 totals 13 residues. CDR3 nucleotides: TGTGCCGGCAGCCCAGGGATCCTGGAGACCCAGTACTTC. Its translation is CAGSPGILETQYF.

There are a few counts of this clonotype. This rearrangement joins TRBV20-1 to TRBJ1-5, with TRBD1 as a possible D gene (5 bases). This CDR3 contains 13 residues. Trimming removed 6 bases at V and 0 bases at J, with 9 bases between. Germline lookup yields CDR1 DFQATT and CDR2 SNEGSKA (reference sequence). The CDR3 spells CSAQTVSNQPQHF. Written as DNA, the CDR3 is TGCAGTGCCCAGACAGTTAGCAATCAGCCCCAGCATTTT.